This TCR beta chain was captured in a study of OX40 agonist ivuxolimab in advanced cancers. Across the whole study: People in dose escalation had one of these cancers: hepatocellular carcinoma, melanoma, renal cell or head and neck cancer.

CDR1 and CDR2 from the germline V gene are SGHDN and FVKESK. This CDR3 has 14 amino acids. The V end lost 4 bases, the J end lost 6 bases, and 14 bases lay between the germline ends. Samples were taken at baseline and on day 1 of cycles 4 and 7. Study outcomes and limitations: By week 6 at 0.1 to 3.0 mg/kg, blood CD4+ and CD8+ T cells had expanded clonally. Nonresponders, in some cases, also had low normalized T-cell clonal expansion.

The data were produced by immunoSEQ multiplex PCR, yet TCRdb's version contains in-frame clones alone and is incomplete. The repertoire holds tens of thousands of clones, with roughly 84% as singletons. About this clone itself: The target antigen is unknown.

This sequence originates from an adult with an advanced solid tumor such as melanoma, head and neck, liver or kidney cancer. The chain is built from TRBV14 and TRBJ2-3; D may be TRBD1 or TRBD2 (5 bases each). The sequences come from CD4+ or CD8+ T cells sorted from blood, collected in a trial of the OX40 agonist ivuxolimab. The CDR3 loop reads CASSLLGPYDTQYF. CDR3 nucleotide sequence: TGTGCCAGCAGCCTTTTGGGACCGTACGATACGCAGTATTTT.